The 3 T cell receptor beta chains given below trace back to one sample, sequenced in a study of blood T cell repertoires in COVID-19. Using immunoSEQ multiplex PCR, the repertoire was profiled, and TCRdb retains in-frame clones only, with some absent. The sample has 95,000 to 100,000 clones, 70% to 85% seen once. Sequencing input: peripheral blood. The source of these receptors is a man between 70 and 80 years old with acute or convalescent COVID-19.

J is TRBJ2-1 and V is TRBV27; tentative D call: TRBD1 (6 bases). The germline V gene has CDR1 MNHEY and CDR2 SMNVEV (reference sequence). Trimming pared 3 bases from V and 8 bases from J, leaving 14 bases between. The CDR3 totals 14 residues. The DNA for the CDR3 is TGTGCCAGCAGTTTGTCGAGGGGGAGCGATGAGCAGTTCTTC. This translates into CASSLSRGSDEQFF.

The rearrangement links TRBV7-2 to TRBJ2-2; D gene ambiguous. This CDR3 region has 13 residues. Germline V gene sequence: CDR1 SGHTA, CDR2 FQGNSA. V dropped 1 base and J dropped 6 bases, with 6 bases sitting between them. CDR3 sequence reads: CASSLVLPGELFF. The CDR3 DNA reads TGTGCCAGCAGCTTAGTCCTCCCCGGGGAGCTGTTTTTT.

Written as DNA, the CDR3 is TGTGCCAGCAGCCCCTTTAGCGGACGAAGCTCCTACAATGAGCAGTTCTTC. It yields the protein CASSPFSGRSSYNEQFF. The rearrangement joins TRBV9 to TRBJ2-1; D is perhaps TRBD2 (6 bases). Per germline, CDR1 SGDLS and CDR2 YYNGEE. The CDR3 sequence is 17 residues long. The V end lost 4 bases, the J end lost 0 bases, and 17 bases lay between the germline ends.